This T cell receptor delta chain was documented in a study of Vδ1+ human thymocytes (dated by TCRdb to 2017 to 2018). About the full investigation: As a data resource, the study described the mRNA-level TRG and TRD CDR3 repertoires of highly purified Vdelta1+ thymocytes obtained from young children. Validation of the multiplex-based CDR3 amplicon strategy against 5'RACE-based CDR3 amplicon generation methods had been performed previously.

Thymic samples were depleted of alphabeta T cells, then CD3+ TCRVdelta1+ TCRVdelta2- thymocytes were FACS-sorted. The purity of the sorted Vdelta1+ thymocytes fell between roughly 98% and 99.6%. The thymic specimens were obtained from 7 or 8 paediatric patients, aged about 5 days to 17 months, who were having corrective cardiac surgery. Thymic tissue was dispersed and mononuclear cells isolated on a Histopaque-1077 density gradient. The staining antibodies were anti-TCRVdelta1 clone TS8.2, anti-TCRVdelta2 clone B6, anti-CD3 clone HIT3a and anti-TCRalphabeta clone IP26. RNA extraction was carried out with the RNeasy mini kit, and reverse transcription was then done using Superscript III. CDR3 amplicons were generated by multiplex PCR with pooled V-gene forward primers and a constant-region reverse primer carrying Illumina adaptor overhangs. After gel purification, the amplicons were indexed with Nextera index primers over approximately 8 extra PCR cycles and then purified using AMPure XP beads. Sequencing of the libraries was done on an Illumina MiSeq using paired-end 250 bp reads, dual indexing and an approximately 22% PhiX spike-in. As for how the authors treated the data: Reads were quality checked with FastQC, and TRG read pairs were merged with ea-utils fastq-join. Annotation of sequences was performed with IMGT/HighV-QUEST, only productive sequences with unambiguous V-gene assignment were retained, and clonotypes were defined by identical CDR3 sequence. For downstream analysis, VDJtools 1.1.1, tcR 2.2.3, Treemap and vegan Shannon diversity in R 3.4.4 were used. TCRdb processed the public reads again with the CATT caller, after which rows with matching DNA were combined. V and J calls and clone size were set by TCRdb, not the authors. Counted in this sample were about 54,000 delta-chain clones; approximately 15% of them appeared once. The ten largest clones add up to around 0.5% of the sample.

From the cysteine up to the phenylalanine, the CDR3 has a length of 19 residues. Kept here is only the CDR3 DNA, which spans 57 bases and is read in frame from base 1. V gives up 3 bases and J gives up 0 bases, and the segment between their germline ends measures 23 bases. CDR1 and CDR2 are read off the germline V gene as TSWWSYY and QGS. Summary of the overall study and its limitations: Because unexpected Vdelta2 sequences could lead to misinterpretation of bulk repertoire data, the authors recommended using highly purified populations and validating at the single-cell level. Many TRG clonotypes were found to be shared between donors (up to roughly 7x10^3), whereas TRD repertoires were found to be essentially private (max about 120 shared). Because no clustering by age or sex was seen, donors were not stratified by age or sex in the analyses. Unlike the oligoclonal repertoires in peripheral blood, the thymic TRG and TRD repertoires appeared highly polyclonal, with Gaussian CDR3 length distributions. Around 22% of thymic TRD sequences were found to be Vdelta2 (and few were Vdelta3) despite high sort purity, in contrast to peripheral blood Vdelta1+ controls.

This clone was counted only a few times. The target of this receptor is not known. No base qualities exist here, and no much larger clone lies one base off it. The sequence was obtained from a boy less than two years old who had congenital heart surgery. The rearrangement joined TRDV1 to TRDJ1, with the D segment possibly TRDD1 or TRDD2, each aligning over 5 bases. The sample comprised Vdelta1+ gamma-delta thymocytes from the thymus. The cell subset or site label corresponds to: FACS-sorted CD3+ TCRalphabeta- TCRVdelta1+ TCRVdelta2- thymocytes. Read as DNA, the sequence is TGTGCTCTTGGGGACCAGCTATTTCCTGAAATCATGTACACCGATAAACTCATCTTT. The translation is CALGDQLFPEIMYTDKLIF.